A single TCR beta chain is shown here with its context. Its antigen remains unidentified. Through a sample-barcoded 5' primer and a J-beta primer mix, a second PCR was run for about 6 to 12 cycles. TCRdb independently ran MiXCR on the 5' RACE reads; one entry per CDR3 protein. The table includes about 630,000 distinct CDR3 sequences, approximately 21% detected once. This entry belongs to a study of blood T cells in healthy people across ages. Points from the study as a whole: The fall in TCR beta diversity per million T cells was roughly linear with age. Expanded clonotype changes were possibly confounded by unknown donor CMV status.

CDR3 length equals 15 residues. Deletions cut 3 bases from V and 2 bases from J, with 12 bases between. Germline CDR1 reads SEHNR; CDR2 reads FQNEAQ (reference sequence). The specimen was blood. The receptor's source is a man in his 70s in good health. The chain recombines TRBV7-9 with TRBJ2-3; no clear D gene. The CDR3 sequence: CASSFPSSYTDTQYF. Here the CDR3 DNA reads TGTGCCAGCAGCTTCCCGAGCAGTTACACAGATACGCAGTATTTT.